The present T cell receptor (beta chain) was sequenced within a study of cytomegalovirus exposure and HLA in healthy donors. Study details: Unique TCRs from HLA-typed donors, around 93 million of them, were held in an early data release.

This cohort consisted of healthy bone marrow donors. J gave up 7 bases and V 3 bases, and 6 bases lay outside the gene matches. CDR1 and CDR2 (germline): LNHDA, SQIVND (reference sequence). There are 14 residues in the CDR3. PCR primers comprised 60 Vbeta and 13 Jbeta primers. The method was immunoSEQ multiplex PCR; TCRdb's version includes in-frame clones alone and lacks a portion of them. The data hold 150,000 to 200,000 clones, with around 82% observed a single time. Only a few counts were recorded for this clone. The rearrangement joins TRBV19 to TRBJ2-1, with TRBD2 identical over 7 bases. The specimen sequenced was PBMCs. This clonotype was sampled from a man aged 50 to 59 in good health and CMV-seropositive. The CDR3 reads CASSMAGVRNEQFF. Here the CDR3 DNA reads TGTGCCAGTAGTATGGCGGGAGTTAGGAATGAGCAGTTCTTC.